This T cell receptor (beta chain) derives from a study of T cells in Graves' hyperthyroidism and ophthalmopathy. Study observations and caveats: Blood also carried most thyroid clonotypes expanded above 0.001. Ophthalmopathy got predicted by the model a median about 6.7 months before its onset.

CDR1 is GTSNPN, CDR2 SVGIG, per germline (reference sequence). The ends were cut back, 0 bases at V and 6 bases at J, with 14 bases in the middle. The CDR3 extends over 15 amino acids. Concerning this clonotype: Its antigen is undetermined.

It was RNA transcripts that yielded the amplified TCR beta CDR3 regions. The HTBI primer set was used in a first-round RT-PCR of the TCR CDR3. TCRdb passed the multiplex PCR reads through MiXCR, listing each CDR3 protein once. The sample contains under 400,000 distinct CDR3 sequences, 15% to 20% of which appear only once. The material sequenced was blood. This chain joins TRBV30 and TRBJ2-2; perhaps TRBD1 as D (6 bases). This receptor was identified in a middle-aged woman with Graves' ophthalmopathy. CDR3: CAWSVEQGFSGELFF. The CDR3 DNA reads as TGTGCCTGGAGTGTCGAACAGGGCTTTTCCGGGGAGCTGTTTTTT.